Listed below are T cell receptor beta chains from one sample, sequenced in a study of blood T cell repertoires in COVID-19. Libraries were prepared by immunoSEQ multiplex PCR; TCRdb keeps only in-frame clonotypes and omits some of them. The sample contains about 280,000 clones, 90% of which appear only once. Sequencing was done on a sample of PBMCs or T cells enriched from blood (not recorded which). The receptor source for this set is a woman aged 18-35 years with acute COVID-19. Both conserved end residues are part of each CDR3. The order of the fields is V gene, J gene, CDR3 protein.

V gene: TRBV15
J gene: TRBJ2-7
CDR3 protein: CATSREGGAGGPGYEQYF

V gene: TRBV18
J gene: TRBJ2-3
CDR3 protein: CASSPLGAQEADTQYF

V gene: TRBV20-1
J gene: TRBJ2-2
CDR3 protein: CSASFAGGRKIGELFF

V gene: TRBV29-1
J gene: TRBJ2-1
CDR3 protein: CSAGSGRNEQFF

V gene: TRBV19
J gene: TRBJ1-5
CDR3 protein: CASSMGGSGQPQHF

V gene: TRBV2
J gene: TRBJ2-7
CDR3 protein: CASIGTGAYEQYF

V gene: TRBV11-2
J gene: TRBJ1-1
CDR3 protein: CASDDLGGARNTEAFF

V gene: TRBV6-5
J gene: TRBJ1-2
CDR3 protein: CASSYLQGGYGYTF

V gene: TRBV19
J gene: TRBJ2-2
CDR3 protein: CASSPARDYVSVTGELFF

V gene: TRBV6-5
J gene: TRBJ1-2
CDR3 protein: CASSQGQGYGYTF

V gene: TRBV5-1
J gene: TRBJ2-1
CDR3 protein: CASSLALNEQFF

V gene: TRBV5-4
J gene: TRBJ1-3
CDR3 protein: CASSRTGYSGNTIYF

V gene: TRBV5-1
J gene: TRBJ2-5
CDR3 protein: CASSSDRATQYF

V gene: TRBV30
J gene: TRBJ2-7
CDR3 protein: CAWTGGNAAAFSYEQYF

V gene: TRBV5-1
J gene: TRBJ1-1
CDR3 protein: CASSFYSGTGIYTEAFF

V gene: TRBV6-5
J gene: TRBJ2-1
CDR3 protein: CASRRGTSEYNEQFF

V gene: TRBV5-5
J gene: TRBJ2-1
CDR3 protein: CASSFVTGPNNEQFF

V gene: TRBV7-2
J gene: TRBJ2-7
CDR3 protein: CASSPQTGTVSYEQYF

V gene: TRBV6-5
J gene: TRBJ1-1
CDR3 protein: CASSYSTGSMNTEAFF